A selection of T cell receptor beta chains follows, all from one sample in a study of blood T cell repertoires in COVID-19. The protocol was immunoSEQ multiplex PCR, while the TCRdb copy is restricted to in-frame clones and leaves out a portion. The sample yields about 220,000 clones, more than 75% seen once. The sequenced sample consisted of peripheral blood. The source is a human donor in a cohort sampled during active COVID-19. Each CDR3 is given with its conserved first and last residue. D genes are given only for firm matches. Clone size is stated in some rows and not others, as once, few, many or a class when expanded.

CDR3nt: TGTGCCAGCAGTCTCCCTTCTGGACAGGGGGCGTATGGCTACACCTTC; CDR3aa: CASSLPSGQGAYGYTF; v_gene: TRBV2; j_gene: TRBJ1-2; len: 16; d_gene: TRBD1; abundance: many
CDR3nt: TGTGCCAGCAGTTTAACGGGTACGGGGGTCGGTGAAAAACTGTTTTTT; CDR3aa: CASSLTGTGVGEKLFF; v_gene: TRBV28; j_gene: TRBJ1-4; len: 16; d_gene: NA; abundance: NA
CDR3nt: TGTGCCTGGAGTGGAGACCAGGGGGCTAAGGATGAGCAGTTCTTC; CDR3aa: CAWSGDQGAKDEQFF; v_gene: TRBV30; j_gene: TRBJ2-1; len: 15; d_gene: TRBD1; abundance: NA
CDR3nt: TGTGCCAGCAGCCCCTCTCTCGCGGGATACGAGCAGTACTTC; CDR3aa: CASSPSLAGYEQYF; v_gene: TRBV6-2/TRBV6-3; j_gene: TRBJ2-7; len: 14; d_gene: NA; abundance: NA
CDR3nt: TGTGCCAGCAGTTACCCTACAGATACGCAGTATTTT; CDR3aa: CASSYPTDTQYF; v_gene: TRBV6-2/TRBV6-3; j_gene: TRBJ2-3; len: 12; d_gene: NA; abundance: NA
CDR3nt: TGTGCCAGCAGTTTGGGACAGGGGTTCGCCACTGAAGCTTTCTTT; CDR3aa: CASSLGQGFATEAFF; v_gene: TRBV27; j_gene: TRBJ1-1; len: 15; d_gene: TRBD1; abundance: few
CDR3nt: TGTGCCAGCAGGAAGGGGACTAGCGGGCCCGTATCATTCAATGAGCAGTTCTTC; CDR3aa: CASRKGTSGPVSFNEQFF; v_gene: TRBV5-4; j_gene: TRBJ2-1; len: 18; d_gene: TRBD2; abundance: NA
CDR3nt: TGTGCCAGCAGCCCGGGACTAGCTTATCCCTACGAGCAGTACTTC; CDR3aa: CASSPGLAYPYEQYF; v_gene: TRBV28; j_gene: TRBJ2-7; len: 15; d_gene: TRBD2; abundance: NA
CDR3nt: TGTGCCAGCAGCCCCCGGGCCGGGGAGAGAGGCTACACCTTC; CDR3aa: CASSPRAGERGYTF; v_gene: TRBV7-6; j_gene: TRBJ1-2; len: 14; d_gene: NA; abundance: NA
CDR3nt: TGTCTCCCCCCGGGAAAGAAGGGGGCCAACGTCCTGACTTTC; CDR3aa: CLPPGKKGANVLTF; v_gene: TRBV21-1; j_gene: TRBJ2-6; len: 14; d_gene: NA; abundance: NA
CDR3nt: TGCAGTGCTTTATTTAACAATGAGCAGTTCTTC; CDR3aa: CSALFNNEQFF; v_gene: TRBV20-1; j_gene: TRBJ2-1; len: 11; d_gene: NA; abundance: once
CDR3nt: TGTGCCAGCTCACGAGGGATCTATCAGCCCCAGCATTTT; CDR3aa: CASSRGIYQPQHF; v_gene: TRBV18; j_gene: TRBJ1-5; len: 13; d_gene: NA; abundance: NA
CDR3nt: TGTGCCAGCAGAATCGGACTAGCGGGTAACGAGCAGTACTTC; CDR3aa: CASRIGLAGNEQYF; v_gene: TRBV5-4; j_gene: TRBJ2-7; len: 14; d_gene: TRBD2; abundance: NA
CDR3nt: TGTGCCATCAGTGAGTCCAGCGAATCCTACGAGCAGTACTTC; CDR3aa: CAISESSESYEQYF; v_gene: TRBV10-3; j_gene: TRBJ2-7; len: 14; d_gene: NA; abundance: few
CDR3nt: TGTGCCAGCAGCTCCCGACAGGGAATAGGGACCCAGTACTTC; CDR3aa: CASSSRQGIGTQYF; v_gene: TRBV5-4; j_gene: TRBJ2-5; len: 14; d_gene: TRBD1; abundance: few
CDR3nt: TGTGCCATCAGTGACGGGGAGGACACGATAGCTGGCTACACCTTC; CDR3aa: CAISDGEDTIAGYTF; v_gene: TRBV10-3; j_gene: TRBJ1-2; len: 15; d_gene: NA; abundance: NA
CDR3nt: TGTGCCTGGAGTGGAGGGCGATATGAAGCTTTCTTT; CDR3aa: CAWSGGRYEAFF; v_gene: TRBV30; j_gene: TRBJ1-1; len: 12; d_gene: NA; abundance: NA
CDR3nt: TGCGCCAGCAGCTTGGGGGGACAGCTGTACTCTGGGGCCAACGTCCTGACTTTC; CDR3aa: CASSLGGQLYSGANVLTF; v_gene: TRBV5-1; j_gene: TRBJ2-6; len: 18; d_gene: TRBD1; abundance: NA
CDR3nt: TGTGCCAGCAGCTCCGCCGGGACAGCCTACAATGAGCAGTTCTTC; CDR3aa: CASSSAGTAYNEQFF; v_gene: TRBV7-9; j_gene: TRBJ2-1; len: 15; d_gene: TRBD1; abundance: NA
CDR3nt: TGTGCCAGTATCCCAGGACAGGGAAGGTTCACTGAAGCTTTCTTT; CDR3aa: CASIPGQGRFTEAFF; v_gene: TRBV19; j_gene: TRBJ1-1; len: 15; d_gene: TRBD1; abundance: NA
CDR3nt: TGTGCCAGCAGCTTTGTGACAGGGTCTTCCGAGCAGTACTTC; CDR3aa: CASSFVTGSSEQYF; v_gene: TRBV5-5; j_gene: TRBJ2-7; len: 14; d_gene: TRBD1; abundance: NA
CDR3nt: TGTGCCAGCAGCCCTATGGGGACAGGGCGGTATGGCTACACCTTC; CDR3aa: CASSPMGTGRYGYTF; v_gene: TRBV11-2; j_gene: TRBJ1-2; len: 15; d_gene: TRBD1; abundance: NA
CDR3nt: TGTGCCAGCAGCCAAACCGGGACAGGAATGTACTACGAGCAGTACTTC; CDR3aa: CASSQTGTGMYYEQYF; v_gene: TRBV3-1/TRBV3-2; j_gene: TRBJ2-7; len: 16; d_gene: TRBD1; abundance: NA
CDR3nt: TGTGCCAGTAGGGATCAGGGGGCCTTTGAGACCCAGTACTTC; CDR3aa: CASRDQGAFETQYF; v_gene: TRBV19; j_gene: TRBJ2-5; len: 14; d_gene: TRBD1; abundance: many
CDR3nt: TGCGCCAGCAGCTTGGCCAGGACGGGGGAGCAGTTCTTC; CDR3aa: CASSLARTGEQFF; v_gene: TRBV5-1; j_gene: TRBJ2-1; len: 13; d_gene: NA; abundance: NA
CDR3nt: TGCGCCAGCAGCTTGAATCGGCAGGGGGATGGCTACACCTTC; CDR3aa: CASSLNRQGDGYTF; v_gene: TRBV5-1; j_gene: TRBJ1-2; len: 14; d_gene: TRBD1; abundance: NA
CDR3nt: TGTGCCAGCAGCCGTCTATCTAGCGGGAGCTCCTACAATGAGCAGTTCTTC; CDR3aa: CASSRLSSGSSYNEQFF; v_gene: TRBV11-2; j_gene: TRBJ2-1; len: 17; d_gene: TRBD2; abundance: NA
CDR3nt: TGTGCCAGCGGGGGACAGGGGTATTCACCCCTCCACTTT; CDR3aa: CASGGQGYSPLHF; v_gene: TRBV2; j_gene: TRBJ1-6; len: 13; d_gene: TRBD1; abundance: NA
CDR3nt: TGTGCCAGCAAACTAGCGGGAACGGGTGAGCAGTTCTTC; CDR3aa: CASKLAGTGEQFF; v_gene: TRBV12-3/TRBV12-4; j_gene: TRBJ2-1; len: 13; d_gene: TRBD2; abundance: few
CDR3nt: TGTGCCAGCAGCTTCGGACTGATCTCTGGAAACACCATATATTTT; CDR3aa: CASSFGLISGNTIYF; v_gene: TRBV5-8; j_gene: TRBJ1-3; len: 15; d_gene: NA; abundance: few
CDR3nt: TGTGCCAGCAGCTTGGGCAGGGTGACAACTAATGAAAAACTGTTTTTT; CDR3aa: CASSLGRVTTNEKLFF; v_gene: TRBV7-9; j_gene: TRBJ1-4; len: 16; d_gene: NA; abundance: NA
CDR3nt: TGTGCCAGCTCACCCACAGGAATGGTATTGCCCCAGCATTTT; CDR3aa: CASSPTGMVLPQHF; v_gene: TRBV18; j_gene: TRBJ1-5; len: 14; d_gene: NA; abundance: NA
CDR3nt: TGTGCCAGCAGACGCACTGGGGCAAAACTGTTTTTT; CDR3aa: CASRRTGAKLFF; v_gene: TRBV3-1/TRBV3-2; j_gene: TRBJ1-4; len: 12; d_gene: NA; abundance: NA
CDR3nt: TGTGCCAGCAGCCAAGATACTGGCTCCTACAATGAGCAGTTCTTC; CDR3aa: CASSQDTGSYNEQFF; v_gene: TRBV3-1/TRBV3-2; j_gene: TRBJ2-1; len: 15; d_gene: NA; abundance: NA
CDR3nt: TGTGCCAGCAGCCCTGTGGGGGGGGGAGATACGCAGTATTTT; CDR3aa: CASSPVGGGDTQYF; v_gene: TRBV6-2/TRBV6-3; j_gene: TRBJ2-3; len: 14; d_gene: TRBD2; abundance: NA
CDR3nt: TGTGCCAGCAGCTTGGCCACAGGGGTGAGGGGAGAAAAACTGTTTTTT; CDR3aa: CASSLATGVRGEKLFF; v_gene: TRBV5-4; j_gene: TRBJ1-4; len: 16; d_gene: TRBD1; abundance: NA
CDR3nt: TGTGCCAGCAGTTACTCGAGGGACAGGGCGAATGGCTACACCTTC; CDR3aa: CASSYSRDRANGYTF; v_gene: TRBV6-5; j_gene: TRBJ1-2; len: 15; d_gene: TRBD1; abundance: NA
CDR3nt: TGTGCCAGCAGCTTAAACATATTTAACTATGGCTACACCTTC; CDR3aa: CASSLNIFNYGYTF; v_gene: TRBV7-9; j_gene: TRBJ1-2; len: 14; d_gene: NA; abundance: NA
CDR3nt: TGCAGCGTTGATACTAGCGGGGGCGGGGAGACCCAGTACTTC; CDR3aa: CSVDTSGGGETQYF; v_gene: TRBV29-1; j_gene: TRBJ2-5; len: 14; d_gene: TRBD2; abundance: NA
CDR3nt: TGTGCCAGCAGCGACCCCCAGGTCACGGGGGGCTACACCTTC; CDR3aa: CASSDPQVTGGYTF; v_gene: TRBV2; j_gene: TRBJ1-2; len: 14; d_gene: NA; abundance: NA
CDR3nt: TGTGCCAGCAGCGTAGAATTAGCTAGCGGGAGGTTGTGGCAGTTCTTC; CDR3aa: CASSVELASGRLWQFF; v_gene: TRBV9; j_gene: TRBJ2-1; len: 16; d_gene: TRBD2; abundance: NA
CDR3nt: TGCAGTGCTAGAAGGGGTCAGCCCCAGCATTTT; CDR3aa: CSARRGQPQHF; v_gene: TRBV20-1; j_gene: TRBJ1-5; len: 11; d_gene: NA; abundance: NA
CDR3nt: TGTGCCAGCAGCCCGACTACAGGGGGTCGTTACAATGAGCAGTTCTTC; CDR3aa: CASSPTTGGRYNEQFF; v_gene: TRBV7-9; j_gene: TRBJ2-1; len: 16; d_gene: TRBD1; abundance: NA
CDR3nt: TGTGCCAGCAGTCTTTATGGGACAGGGGGCACTGAAGCTTTCTTT; CDR3aa: CASSLYGTGGTEAFF; v_gene: TRBV28; j_gene: TRBJ1-1; len: 15; d_gene: TRBD1; abundance: NA
CDR3nt: TGTGCCAGCAGCGCCCGGCGGGGGCTGAACACTGAAGCTTTCTTT; CDR3aa: CASSARRGLNTEAFF; v_gene: TRBV9; j_gene: TRBJ1-1; len: 15; d_gene: NA; abundance: NA
CDR3nt: TGCGCCAGCAGTGAACCCGGGGTAGCTCAGCCCCAGCATTTT; CDR3aa: CASSEPGVAQPQHF; v_gene: TRBV10-2; j_gene: TRBJ1-5; len: 14; d_gene: NA; abundance: NA
CDR3nt: TGTGCCAGCAGCGTATCGGGCAGTCCAGGGATTCAGTACTTC; CDR3aa: CASSVSGSPGIQYF; v_gene: TRBV9; j_gene: TRBJ2-4; len: 14; d_gene: NA; abundance: NA
CDR3nt: TGTGCCAGCAAAACATCTACAGGGGACACCGGGGAGCTGTTTTTT; CDR3aa: CASKTSTGDTGELFF; v_gene: TRBV6-5; j_gene: TRBJ2-2; len: 15; d_gene: TRBD1; abundance: NA
CDR3nt: TGTGCCAGTAGTGCCGGGTCCGATGTGGATGAGCAGTTCTTC; CDR3aa: CASSAGSDVDEQFF; v_gene: TRBV19; j_gene: TRBJ2-1; len: 14; d_gene: NA; abundance: NA
CDR3nt: TGTGCCAGCAGCCCCCCTGGGGGGGAGCAGTACTTC; CDR3aa: CASSPPGGEQYF; v_gene: TRBV3-1/TRBV3-2; j_gene: TRBJ2-7; len: 12; d_gene: NA; abundance: NA
CDR3nt: TGTGCCATCAGTGAGTCAGGAGTAACGGATACCGGGGAGCTGTTTTTT; CDR3aa: CAISESGVTDTGELFF; v_gene: TRBV10-3; j_gene: TRBJ2-2; len: 16; d_gene: NA; abundance: NA
CDR3nt: TGTGCCAGCCGGGCAGGGGCCACTGAAGCTTTCTTT; CDR3aa: CASRAGATEAFF; v_gene: TRBV11-3; j_gene: TRBJ1-1; len: 12; d_gene: NA; abundance: NA
CDR3nt: TGTGCCAGTAAAGGGCAGGGCCCTAGGCCCCAGCATTTT; CDR3aa: CASKGQGPRPQHF; v_gene: TRBV19; j_gene: TRBJ1-5; len: 13; d_gene: NA; abundance: NA
CDR3nt: TGTGCCAGCAGGGGACAGGTGACTAAGGGCTACACCTTC; CDR3aa: CASRGQVTKGYTF; v_gene: TRBV2; j_gene: TRBJ1-2; len: 13; d_gene: TRBD1; abundance: many
CDR3nt: TGTGCCAGCAGCCAAGCAGGGAGGAATTCACCCCTCCACTTT; CDR3aa: CASSQAGRNSPLHF; v_gene: TRBV3-1/TRBV3-2; j_gene: TRBJ1-6; len: 14; d_gene: NA; abundance: NA